Following are 21 T cell receptor beta chains from one sample sequenced in a study of blood T cells in healthy people across ages. Through a sample-barcoded 5' primer and a J-beta primer mix, a second PCR was run for roughly 6 to 11 cycles. One entry per CDR3 protein, called by TCRdb with MiXCR from the 5' RACE reads. This sample carries under 850,000 distinct CDR3 sequences, approximately 35% of them seen once, and the ten largest clones take about an eighth. The sequenced sample consisted of blood. All receptors come from a man younger than 35 in good health.

In its sample, this clonotype was seen many times. The genes are TRBV7-2 and TRBJ2-1; 10 bases fit TRBD2. The CDR3 consists of 15 residues. V shed 4 bases, J shed 4 bases, and the junction held 4 bases outside the gene matches. The germline gives CDR1 SGHTA, CDR2 FQGNSA. In nucleotides, the CDR3 is TGTGCCAGCAGCTCCCTAGCGGGGGAGTACAATGAGCAGTTCTTC. This translates into CASSSLAGEYNEQFF.

The rearrangement joins TRBV28 to TRBJ2-3, with 7 bases identical to TRBD1. J was trimmed by 2 bases and V by 6 bases; bases with no gene match: 8. This CDR3 region has 15 residues. Germline CDR1 is MDHEN and CDR2 is SYDVKM. CDR3 in amino acids: CASRSGQISTDTQYF. CDR3 DNA sequence: TGTGCCAGCAGGTCGGGACAGATCTCCACAGATACGCAGTATTTT.

In its sample, this clonotype was seen many times. V is TRBV3-1 and J is TRBJ1-2, with D unresolved. Germline assignment: CDR1 LGHDT and CDR2 YNNKEL (reference sequence). V dropped 4 bases and J dropped 4 bases, with 13 bases sitting between them. The CDR3 length is 14 residues. CDR3 amino acids: CASSRWGLGYGYTF. DNA of the CDR3: TGTGCCAGCAGCCGTTGGGGTTTAGGCTATGGCTACACCTTC.

This clonotype was recorded at least ten times. The gene calls are TRBV3-1 and TRBJ1-5; no definite D call. The CDR3 sequence is 12 residues long. Germline V gene sequence: CDR1 LGHDT, CDR2 YNNKEL (reference sequence). Trimming pared 3 bases from V and 4 bases from J, leaving 4 bases between. The CDR3 region is CASSQGNQPQHF. CDR3 in DNA: TGTGCCAGCAGCCAGGGTAATCAGCCCCAGCATTTT.

The rearrangement links TRBV9 to TRBJ2-3; D perhaps matches TRBD2 (6 bases). The germline V gene has CDR1 SGDLS and CDR2 YYNGEE. The CDR3 consists of 17 residues. V was shortened by 3 bases and J by 2 bases, with 19 bases between the two germline ends. The CDR3 sequence is CASSEEEGRVVTDTQYF. The CDR3 DNA sequence: TGTGCCAGCAGCGAGGAGGAGGGACGAGTCGTCACAGATACGCAGTATTTT.

A few counts support this clonotype. The V and J genes are TRBV5-6 and TRBJ2-3; the match to TRBD1 covers 9 bases. The V gene's germline CDR1 is SGHDT and CDR2 YYEEEE. With V trimmed by 4 bases and J by 2 bases, 5 bases remained unmatched. The CDR3 contains 15 residues. CDR3 residues: CASSVRDRATDTQYF. The CDR3, as DNA: TGTGCCAGCAGCGTCCGGGACAGGGCCACAGATACGCAGTATTTT. The full variable domain, completed using reference TRBV5-6 and TRBJ2-3, is DAGVTQSPTHLIKTRGQQVTLRCSPKSGHDTVSWYQQALGQGPQFIFQYYEEEERQRGNFPDRFSGHQFPNYSSELNVNALLLGDSALYLCASSVRDRATDTQYFGPGTRLTVL.

The J gene is TRBJ1-6, the V gene TRBV27; TRBD1 is a possible D gene (5 bases). CDR3 length equals 16 residues. With 5 bases removed from V and 0 bases from J, the gap between germline ends came to 11 bases. The germline CDR1 and CDR2 sequences are MNHEY and SMNVEV (reference sequence). The CDR3 spells CASSPRGFSYNSPLHF. The CDR3, as DNA: TGTGCCAGCAGTCCCCGGGGGTTCTCCTATAATTCACCCCTCCACTTT.

This clonotype was found many times. The rearrangement joins TRBV10-3 to TRBJ2-1, with TRBD2 matching over 8 bases. This CDR3 region has 16 residues. V shed 6 bases and J 6 bases; nucleotides not matched to a gene: 13. Germline CDR1 ENHRY, CDR2 SYGVKD. CDR3 sequence reads: CAISRGGASPANEQFF. The CDR3 nucleotides are TGTGCCATCAGCCGGGGGGGGGCAAGCCCAGCCAATGAGCAGTTCTTC.

The V and J genes are TRBV7-2 and TRBJ2-7; D remains unclear. V was shortened by 1 base and J by 12 bases, with 16 bases between the two germline ends. Germline lookup yields CDR1 SGHTA and CDR2 FQGNSA. This CDR3 has 13 residues. CDR3 sequence (DNA): TGTGCCAGCAGCTTAGAGCTAGAAGAGATCCGGTACTTC. Its translation: CASSLELEEIRYF.

This clonotype was found a few times. V gene TRBV9 combines with J gene TRBJ2-1, with D possibly matching TRBD1 (7 bases). This CDR3 is built from 16 residues. Trimming shortened V by 3 bases and J by 8 bases, and 21 bases separated the two germline ends. CDR1 is SGDLS, CDR2 YYNGEE, per germline. The DNA of the CDR3 is TGTGCCAGCAGCGCCGCGGGACAGAGACTGCGGGATGAGCAGTTCTTC. It yields the protein CASSAAGQRLRDEQFF.

This clonotype has ten or more counts. This chain links TRBV10-3 with TRBJ1-2, with TRBD1 as a possible D gene (5 bases). CDR3 length equals 14 residues. With 7 bases removed from V and 0 bases from J, the gap between germline ends came to 12 bases. CDR1 ENHRY and CDR2 SYGVKD come from the germline V gene. The CDR3 DNA follows: TGTGCCATCAACTCAGGGTTAGCTAACTATGGCTACACCTTC. The encoded protein is CAINSGLANYGYTF.

This clonotype is a singleton in its sample. One end of the junction fails to match germline, which may point to a read error. V usage is TRBV6-5 and J usage is TRBJ2-5; TRBD1 aligns across 7 bases. This CDR3 region has 16 residues. Germline lookup yields CDR1 MNHEY and CDR2 SVGAGI. The CDR3 loop reads CASGYPRQGSPETQYF. CDR3 sequence (DNA): TGTGCCAGCGGTTACCCGCGACAGGGTTCTCCAGAGACCCAGTACTTC.

The chain recombines TRBV9 with TRBJ2-1; perhaps D is TRBD1 or TRBD2 (6 bases each). Trimming left V 0 bases short and J 5 bases short, with 12 bases between. Germline loops: CDR1 SGDLS, CDR2 YYNGEE. The CDR3 spans 15 residues. The CDR3 sequence: CASSVDVGGNNEQFF. The CDR3 DNA is TGTGCCAGCAGCGTAGACGTAGGGGGGAACAATGAGCAGTTCTTC.

This clonotype was seen repeatedly, ten times or more. The V call is TRBV6-1, the J call TRBJ2-6, with a tentative D call TRBD1 (6 bases). This CDR3 has 15 amino acids. From germline, CDR1 is MNHNS and CDR2 SASEGT. The V end lost 6 bases, the J end lost 3 bases, and 12 bases lay between the germline ends. The CDR3 region is CASRIQGSGANVLTF. CDR3 sequence (DNA): TGTGCCAGCAGAATACAGGGAAGTGGGGCCAACGTCCTGACTTTC.

This chain connects TRBV6-5 to TRBJ2-2, with 7 bases lining up with TRBD2. The CDR3 is 15 amino acids. From germline, CDR1 is MNHEY and CDR2 SVGAGI. Trimming at V came to 7 bases and at J to 6 bases, leaving 11 bases not matched to a gene. DNA for the CDR3: TGTGCCAGCATAACATCGGCGGGAGCGGCCGGGGAGCTGTTTTTT. Protein sequence: CASITSAGAAGELFF.

The chain combines TRBV5-1 with TRBJ2-1, with TRBD2 identical over 8 bases. The CDR3 length is 15 residues. Trimming cost V 10 bases and J 15 bases; bases outside gene matches: 24. Germline V CDR1 and CDR2: SGHRS, YFSETQ. The CDR3 DNA is TGCGCCGGCACCGGGGGGGCTAGAGGGTTACAATTGCGGTTCTTC. As protein: CAGTGGARGLQLRFF.

This clonotype was observed a handful of times. The CDR3 is CASSVEGQAIETQYF. The CDR3 DNA reads TGTGCCAGCAGCGTAGAGGGACAGGCAATTGAGACCCAGTACTTC. The chain joins TRBV9 to TRBJ2-5; TRBD1 matches 8 bases. The CDR3 consists of 15 residues. V was pared by 0 bases and J by 5 bases, with 6 bases of the junction left unmatched. CDR1 and CDR2 (germline): SGDLS, YYNGEE.

This clonotype was detected only a few times. The chain combines TRBV27 with TRBJ1-6; D remains unclear. CDR3 size: 17 residues. V was cut by 6 bases and J by 0 bases, with 15 bases left in between. Germline CDR1 MNHEY, CDR2 SMNVEV (reference sequence). Written as DNA, the CDR3 is TGTGCCAGCAGCCGACTCGCGCTGAGCTCCTATAATTCACCCCTCCACTTT. This sequence encodes CASSRLALSSYNSPLHF.

This clonotype was counted many times. The CDR3 here is CASSLGRGQGGYTF. The CDR3 nucleotides read TGTGCCAGCAGTTTAGGGAGGGGGCAGGGTGGCTACACCTTC. V is TRBV12-3 or TRBV12-4 and J is TRBJ1-2; 7 positions match TRBD1. The V and J ends lost 1 base and 7 bases, in that order; junction bases with no gene match: 6. The CDR3 extends over 14 amino acids.

The CDR3 coding sequence is TGCGCCAGCAGCTTGGATGATACGGGTGAGCAGTTCTTC. It yields the protein CASSLDDTGEQFF. J is TRBJ2-1 and V is TRBV5-1; D is undetermined. V was shortened by 0 bases and J by 9 bases, with 10 bases between the two germline ends. Germline V gives CDR1 SGHRS, CDR2 YFSETQ. The CDR3 loop spans 13 amino acids.

This clonotype was seen only a few times. CDR3 DNA sequence: TGTGCCAGCAGTTTCGTGGTGACGAAGAAAGAGCGGGGTGGCTACACCTTC. Residues: CASSFVVTKKERGGYTF. The chain has TRBV27 and TRBJ1-2, with D unclear. The V gene's germline CDR1 is MNHEY and CDR2 SMNVEV (reference sequence). The CDR3 sequence is 17 residues long. V was trimmed by 3 bases and J by 7 bases, leaving 24 bases between them.